This TCR beta chain was identified during a study of T cell repertoires in cytomegalovirus infection. Each CDR3 protein gets one entry after TCRdb re-called the reads with MiXCR. The sample has 830,000 or so distinct CDR3 sequences, approximately 32% seen once. J lost 5 bases, V lost 6 bases, and 13 bases had no gene match. Germline values: CDR1 LNHDA, CDR2 SQIVND (reference sequence). The CDR3 consists of 16 residues. On this clonotype: Antigen unknown.

The rearrangement uses TRBV19 and TRBJ1-5; 7 nucleotides line up with TRBD1. The sequences come from cultured CD8+ T cells from PBMCs, collected from culture after CMV antigen stimulation. This clonotype was sampled from a human donor in good health (CMV status not recorded). Some clones in this sample may be carry-over from other donors' samples. The DNA of the CDR3 is TGTGCCAGTAGATCGGTAGGAACAGGGGTGGATCAGCCCCAGCATTTT. Residues: CASRSVGTGVDQPQHF.